The rows below give T cell receptor beta chains drawn from one sample of a study of shared clonotypes between healthy human individuals. TCRdb's copy holds only in-frame clones and misses some; the assay was immunoSEQ multiplex PCR. The sample contains around 1,900,000 clones, 85% to 95% of which appear only once. Material for sequencing was naive CD8+ T cells from PBMCs. The receptor set was obtained from a man between 18 and 29 years old in good health. Some clones in this sample may be carry-over from other donors' samples. The CDR3 runs from the conserved cysteine through the conserved F or W. Fields, in order: J gene, clone size, D gene, V gene, CDR3 protein, CDR3 DNA. D genes are given only for firm matches. Not all rows give a size; the values are once, few, many and, for expanded clones, a class.

TRBJ2-3,NA,NA,TRBV7-9,CASSLVLASTDTQYF,TGTGCCAGCAGCTTAGTTCTGGCTAGCACAGATACGCAGTATTTT
TRBJ2-7,NA,NA,TRBV6-5,CASSYRSKVGEQYF,TGTGCCAGCAGTTATCGATCCAAGGTTGGGGAGCAGTACTTC
TRBJ2-7,NA,NA,TRBV5-1,CASSDAYEQYF,TGCGCCAGCAGCGATGCGTACGAGCAGTACTTC
TRBJ2-7,NA,NA,TRBV9,CASSVGVSGSSYEQYF,TGTGCCAGCAGCGTAGGGGTTAGCGGAAGCTCCTACGAGCAGTACTTC
TRBJ2-4,once,TRBD1,TRBV29-1,CSVVDRGAKNIQYF,TGCAGCGTCGTAGACAGGGGAGCCAAAAACATTCAGTACTTC
TRBJ2-5,NA,NA,TRBV7-3,CASSSYGVGETQYF,TGTGCCAGCAGCTCCTATGGGGTTGGAGAGACCCAGTACTTC
TRBJ2-4,NA,TRBD2,TRBV19,CASSMGGVTKNIQYF,TGTGCCAGTAGTATGGGGGGGGTGACCAAAAACATTCAGTACTTC
TRBJ2-3,NA,TRBD2,TRBV27,CASASGGDVDTQYF,TGTGCCAGCGCCTCGGGGGGGGATGTAGATACGCAGTATTTT
TRBJ2-7,NA,NA,TRBV4-1,CASSQRTAYEQYF,TGCGCCAGCAGCCAGCGGACAGCCTACGAGCAGTACTTC
TRBJ1-1,NA,TRBD1,TRBV6-5,CASSYRTGFTEAFF,TGTGCCAGCAGTTACAGGACAGGGTTCACTGAAGCTTTCTTT
TRBJ1-5,NA,NA,TRBV27,CASSPSRGEEDQPQHF,TGTGCCAGCAGTCCCAGCCGGGGGGAGGAGGATCAGCCCCAGCATTTT
TRBJ1-1,NA,NA,TRBV5-1,CASSFWQANTEAFF,TGCGCCAGCAGCTTTTGGCAGGCGAACACTGAAGCTTTCTTT
TRBJ1-1,NA,TRBD1,TRBV11-2,CASSPRDRNTEAFF,TGTGCCAGCAGCCCCCGGGACAGGAACACTGAAGCTTTCTTT
TRBJ2-2,few,NA,TRBV4-1,CASSQVSSNTGELFF,TGCGCCAGCAGCCAAGTTTCTAGTAACACCGGGGAGCTGTTTTTT
TRBJ2-3,NA,NA,TRBV4-1,CASSQAMRTDTQYF,TGCGCCAGCAGCCAAGCTATGAGGACGGATACGCAGTATTTT
TRBJ2-7,few,NA,TRBV11-2,CASSPDYEQYF,TGTGCCAGCAGCCCAGATTACGAGCAGTACTTC
TRBJ1-2,few,NA,TRBV14,CASSHLGVYGYTF,TGTGCCAGCAGCCATTTAGGTGTCTATGGCTACACCTTC
TRBJ2-1,NA,TRBD1,TRBV4-1,CASSHLLRDSSYNEQFF,TGCGCCAGCAGCCACCTCCTACGGGACAGTAGTTACAATGAGCAGTTCTTC
TRBJ2-7,NA,TRBD2,TRBV11-2,CASSLAGLAGAYEQYF,TGTGCCAGCAGCTTAGCTGGACTAGCGGGTGCCTACGAGCAGTACTTC
TRBJ2-7,NA,TRBD2,TRBV10-3,CAISGATSGRPYYEQYF,TGTGCCATCAGTGGGGCCACTAGCGGGAGACCTTACTACGAGCAGTACTTC
TRBJ2-3,NA,TRBD2,TRBV7-9,CASSTLAGPSTDTQYF,TGTGCCAGCAGCACCTTAGCGGGACCCAGCACAGATACGCAGTATTTT
TRBJ2-1,NA,NA,TRBV6-1,CASSGPLEEQFF,TGTGCCAGCAGTGGCCCGCTAGAAGAGCAGTTCTTC
TRBJ1-5,NA,NA,TRBV27,CASSFRQNNQPQHF,TGTGCCAGCAGTTTTCGACAGAATAATCAGCCCCAGCATTTT
TRBJ2-1,NA,TRBD2,TRBV7-9,CASSLAGLAAYNEQFF,TGTGCCAGCAGCTTAGCGGGACTAGCGGCCTACAATGAGCAGTTCTTC
TRBJ1-4,NA,NA,TRBV6-6,CASRKLTTNEKLFF,TGTGCCAGCAGGAAACTAACGACTAATGAAAAACTGTTTTTT
TRBJ1-3,once,NA,TRBV28,CASSYLSGNTIYF,TGTGCCAGCAGTTACCTATCTGGAAACACCATATATTTT
TRBJ1-2,NA,NA,TRBV7-9,CASSLGLSDFYGYTF,TGTGCCAGCAGCTTAGGTCTCTCCGATTTCTATGGCTACACCTTC
TRBJ2-7,NA,NA,TRBV9,CASSVDGNAHEQYF,TGTGCCAGCAGCGTAGACGGGAATGCGCACGAGCAGTACTTC
TRBJ1-1,few,NA,TRBV20-1,CSRVRFAEAFF,TGCAGCCGCGTCCGGTTTGCTGAAGCTTTCTTT
TRBJ1-3,NA,TRBD1,TRBV2,CASRTGASGNTIYF,TGTGCCAGTCGGACAGGGGCGTCTGGAAACACCATATATTTT
TRBJ2-1,NA,TRBD1,TRBV28,CASSLRGTGDEQFF,TGTGCCAGCAGTTTAAGGGGGACAGGGGATGAGCAGTTCTTC
TRBJ2-7,once,NA,TRBV7-9,CASSFPGNGLGEQYF,TGTGCCAGCAGCTTCCCCGGGAACGGCTTAGGGGAGCAGTACTTC
TRBJ1-1,NA,NA,TRBV19,CASSITTNTEAFF,TGTGCCAGTAGTATCACGACGAACACTGAAGCTTTCTTT
TRBJ1-1,NA,TRBD1,TRBV10-3,CAAQRQGITEAFF,TGTGCCGCGCAACGACAGGGAATCACTGAAGCTTTCTTT
TRBJ1-2,NA,NA,TRBV4-3,CASSPRQDSNYGYTF,TGCGCCAGCAGCCCCCGGCAGGACAGCAACTATGGCTACACCTTC
TRBJ2-7,once,TRBD2,TRBV5-5,CASSLLGGSFSYEQYF,TGTGCCAGCAGCCTGTTGGGGGGGTCTTTCTCCTACGAGCAGTACTTC
TRBJ1-1,few,NA,TRBV9,CASSAPTAITEAFF,TGTGCCAGCAGCGCCCCGACAGCTATCACTGAAGCTTTCTTT
TRBJ1-4,NA,NA,TRBV7-9,CASSLAGTNEKLFF,TGTGCCAGCAGCTTGGCGGGGACTAATGAAAAACTGTTTTTT
TRBJ2-6,NA,NA,TRBV9,CASTFPLAGANVLTF,TGTGCCAGCACTTTCCCGCTCGCTGGGGCCAACGTCCTGACTTTC
TRBJ2-7,NA,NA,TRBV27,CASRGPRLGDEQYF,TGTGCCAGCAGGGGGCCTAGGCTCGGCGACGAGCAGTACTTC
TRBJ2-1,NA,NA,TRBV19,CASSGGSYNEQFF,TGTGCCAGTAGTGGTGGGTCCTACAATGAGCAGTTCTTC
TRBJ2-5,NA,NA,TRBV7-9,CASSFAGWGNTGETQYF,TGTGCCAGCAGCTTCGCCGGCTGGGGGAACACGGGTGAGACCCAGTACTTC
TRBJ2-7,NA,TRBD1,TRBV27,CASSWGKGAGEQYF,TGTGCCAGCAGTTGGGGTAAGGGGGCTGGCGAGCAGTACTTC
TRBJ2-5,NA,TRBD1,TRBV7-9,CASSETRTGKETQYF,TGTGCCAGCAGCGAGACCCGGACAGGAAAAGAGACCCAGTACTTC
TRBJ2-7,NA,TRBD2,TRBV4-1,CASSSGTSGFSYEQYF,TGCGCCAGCAGCAGCGGGACTAGCGGGTTCTCCTACGAGCAGTACTTC
TRBJ2-5,NA,TRBD2,TRBV27,CASSPLGLAGLQETQYF,TGTGCCAGCAGCCCTCTCGGACTAGCGGGTCTCCAAGAGACCCAGTACTTC
TRBJ2-7,NA,NA,TRBV7-6,CASSFDPSYEQYF,TGTGCCAGCAGCTTTGACCCCTCCTACGAGCAGTACTTC
TRBJ2-7,NA,NA,TRBV7-2,CASSFPGTTYEQYF,TGTGCCAGCAGCTTCCCGGGAACGACTTACGAGCAGTACTTC
TRBJ1-5,NA,NA,TRBV30,CAWSLHRTENNQPQHF,TGTGCCTGGAGTCTCCATCGGACAGAAAACAATCAGCCCCAGCATTTT
TRBJ1-1,NA,TRBD1,TRBV11-2,CASSLFRQGGTEAFF,TGTGCCAGCAGCTTGTTCCGACAGGGGGGTACTGAAGCTTTCTTT
TRBJ2-7,NA,TRBD2,TRBV4-2,CASTPGLDSYEQYF,TGTGCCAGCACCCCGGGACTAGACTCCTACGAGCAGTACTTC
TRBJ1-2,NA,NA,TRBV11-2,CASSRRENYGYTF,TGTGCCAGCAGTCGTCGGGAGAACTATGGCTACACCTTC
TRBJ2-3,NA,NA,TRBV28,CASREGTRTDTQYF,TGTGCCAGCAGGGAGGGGACCCGCACAGATACGCAGTATTTT
TRBJ2-7,NA,TRBD1,TRBV7-2,CASSELRTGGVYEQYF,TGTGCCAGCAGCGAATTGCGGACAGGGGGCGTCTACGAGCAGTACTTC
TRBJ1-2,NA,NA,TRBV21-1,CASSKGQGADYGYTF,TGTGCCAGCAGCAAAGGACAAGGCGCAGACTATGGCTACACCTTC